This paragraph covers one TCR beta chain sequence. What it recognizes is unknown. Preparation of the TCRbeta library was carried out with unique molecular identifiers. Each CDR3 protein gets one entry after TCRdb re-called the PCR reads with MiXCR. Altogether about 490,000 distinct CDR3 sequences are present, over 9.5% being singletons, with the ten largest covering 2% to 2.5%. The V gene's germline CDR1 is DFQATT and CDR2 SNEGSKA (reference sequence). Trimming removed 3 bases at V and 8 bases at J, with 22 bases between. The CDR3 consists of 15 residues. This entry comes from a study of T-cell reconstitution after alpha-beta-depleted transplantation in children. Study-level findings and limits: Diversity and T-cell counts at one year after transplant derived mostly from new T cells. It was reported that alpha-beta T cells came from several hundred expanded graft clones (about two months after transplant). The high TCRbeta diversity at day 60 in some patients came from surviving recipient T cells and thymic progenitors.

The sequences come from PBMCs, collected before TCRalphabeta/CD19-depleted stem cell transplant. The rearrangement uses TRBV20-1 and TRBJ1-2, with a weak D call TRBD1 (6 bases). The receptor comes from a child aged 2 to 15 with inherited bone marrow failure, due to receive a stem cell transplant. In nucleotides, the CDR3 is TGCAGTGCTAGTCTTGGTGACAGGCCCCAGGGGGGCTACACCTTC. Its translation is CSASLGDRPQGGYTF.